A single sample is the source of the 7 T cell receptor beta chains below, sequenced in a study of T cells in localized non-small cell lung cancer. Produced via immunoSEQ multiplex PCR; TCRdb's table is partial and in-frame only. The repertoire holds over 40,000 clones, about 86% seen once, with roughly 7% in the top ten. This specimen consisted of peripheral blood, obtained before any cancer treatment. The receptor set was obtained from a woman between 18 and 50 years old with stage III lung adenocarcinoma.

The chain uses TRBV27 and TRBJ2-1, with no clear D. V shed 3 bases and J shed 9 bases, with 15 bases lying between them. Germline lookup yields CDR1 MNHEY and CDR2 SMNVEV (reference sequence). This CDR3 has 14 amino acids. CDR3 in DNA: TGTGCCAGCAGTTTCCTGGAGCCGGGTGGTGAGCAGTTCTTC. Translating it yields CASSFLEPGGEQFF.

This sequence joins TRBV5-1 and TRBJ2-1; 9 positions agree with TRBD1. With 4 bases clipped from V and 5 bases from J, the junction kept 4 bases outside the gene matches. The CDR3 is 14 residues long. The germline V gene has CDR1 SGHRS and CDR2 YFSETQ. CDR3 sequence: CASSTWDRDNEQFF. CDR3 sequence (DNA): TGCGCCAGCAGCACCTGGGACAGGGACAATGAGCAGTTCTTC.

The gene calls are TRBV5-1 and TRBJ2-5; D remains unclear. The germline V gene has CDR1 SGHRS and CDR2 YFSETQ. V was clipped by 5 bases and J by 4 bases, with 15 bases between them. This CDR3 is built from 14 residues. CDR3 residues: CASRYEEGRETQYF. In DNA, the CDR3 is TGCGCCAGCAGATATGAGGAAGGGCGAGAGACCCAGTACTTC. Drawing the rest from reference TRBV5-1 and TRBJ2-5, the complete variable domain is KAGVTQTPRYLIKTRGQQVTLSCSPISGHRSVSWYQQTPGQGLQFLFEYFSETQRNKGNFPGRFSGRQFSNSRSEMNVSTLELGDSALYLCASRYEEGRETQYFGPGTRLLVL.

The genes are TRBV5-1 and TRBJ2-7; D uncertain. Germline-derived CDR1 and CDR2 are SGHRS and YFSETQ. This CDR3 spans 14 amino acids. V shed 3 bases and J shed 4 bases, with 14 bases lying between them. The DNA for the CDR3 is TGCGCCAGCAGCTCAGGACCTTCATATTACGAGCAGTACTTC. Its protein product is CASSSGPSYYEQYF.

V and J are TRBV7-9 and TRBJ2-1, with a weak D call TRBD1 (5 bases). In germline, CDR1 is SEHNR, CDR2 FQNEAQ (reference sequence). CDR3 length equals 13 residues. The V end lost 3 bases, the J end lost 6 bases, and 9 bases lay between the germline ends. The CDR3 DNA reads TGTGCCAGCAGCTTGGGGCAGGGCAATGAGCAGTTCTTC. Residues: CASSLGQGNEQFF.

The genes are TRBV18 and TRBJ1-3, with D possibly TRBD1 on 6 matching bases. V dropped 3 bases and J dropped 1 base, with 13 bases sitting between them. The CDR3 length is 16 residues. Germline-derived CDR1 and CDR2 are KGHSH and LQKENI. The CDR3 nucleotides are TGTGCCAGCTCACCCTCTTGGGGGCCGTCTGGAAACACCATATATTTT. The encoded protein is CASSPSWGPSGNTIYF. The whole variable domain, remainder taken from reference TRBV18 and TRBJ1-3, is NAGVMQNPRHLVRRRGQEARLRCSPMKGHSHVYWYRQLPEEGLKFMVYLQKENIIDESGMPKERFSAEFPKEGPSILRIQQVVRGDSAAYFCASSPSWGPSGNTIYFGEGSWLTVV.

The chain combines TRBV27 with TRBJ2-3; possibly TRBD2 for D (6 bases). CDR1 MNHEY and CDR2 SMNVEV come from the germline V gene (reference sequence). This CDR3 spans 14 amino acids. With 4 bases removed from V and 2 bases from J, the gap between germline ends came to 10 bases. CDR3 sequence: CASSSRDSTDTQYF. The CDR3 DNA is TGTGCCAGCAGTTCCCGGGACTCCACAGATACGCAGTATTTT.